This T cell receptor beta chain was obtained from a study of human T cells and chemical hapten exposure. Across the study: Mostly female patients had alopecia areata, totalis or universalis. Small volume differences among pooled libraries mainly caused per-sample TCR yield variation. Study-wide findings and caveats: Because all patients had alopecia, their immune responses might differ from healthy ones. PT1 expanded TCR counts and patch test score correlated positively.

Time point meaning: patch test 3, about 24 weeks after DPC sensitization. The treatment: therapeutic diphenylcyclopropenone sensitization with weekly scalp DPC. At least ten counts were recorded for this clonotype. Its specificity is not known. A single record per CDR3 protein comes from TCRdb applying MiXCR to the RACE reads. This sample carries about 160,000 distinct CDR3 sequences, 28% of them seen once, and the ten largest clones take under 2.5%. There are 15 residues in the CDR3. J lost 5 bases, V lost 7 bases, and 5 bases had no gene match. Germline-derived CDR1 and CDR2 are MNHEY and SVGAGI. Here the sequenced sample was whole blood, taken in connection with sensitization to the hapten diphenylcyclopropenone (DPC). V and J are TRBV6-5 and TRBJ2-1; 13 nucleotides line up with TRBD2. The TCR was taken from a woman under 30 with alopecia areata. Some clones in this sample may be carry-over from other donors' samples. CDR3 sequence: CASTSGTSGNNEQFF. The CDR3 DNA reads as TGTGCCAGCACCTCCGGGACTAGCGGGAACAATGAGCAGTTCTTC.